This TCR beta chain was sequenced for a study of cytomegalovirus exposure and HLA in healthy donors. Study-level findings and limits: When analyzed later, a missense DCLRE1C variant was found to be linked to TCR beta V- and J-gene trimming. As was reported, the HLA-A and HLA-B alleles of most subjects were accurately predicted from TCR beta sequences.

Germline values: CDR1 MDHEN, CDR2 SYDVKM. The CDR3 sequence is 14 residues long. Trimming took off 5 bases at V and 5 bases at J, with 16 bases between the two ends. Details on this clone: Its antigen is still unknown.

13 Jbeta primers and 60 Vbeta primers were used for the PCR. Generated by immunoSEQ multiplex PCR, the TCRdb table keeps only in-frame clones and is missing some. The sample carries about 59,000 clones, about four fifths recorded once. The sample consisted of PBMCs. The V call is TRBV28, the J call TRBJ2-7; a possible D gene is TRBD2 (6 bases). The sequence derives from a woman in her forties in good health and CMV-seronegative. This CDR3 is CASSPRRVVDEQYF. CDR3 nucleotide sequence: TGTGCCAGCAGTCCCCGGAGGGTGGTGGACGAGCAGTACTTC.